This T cell receptor beta chain was identified during a study of shared clonotypes between healthy human individuals (dated by TCRdb to 2018 to 2020). Regarding the research as a whole: A couple of women and three men aged 18 to 49 years were included in the cohort. Per donor, three plates each were used for CD4 naive and CD4 memory, two for CD8 naive, and one for CD8 memory. The study deeply sequenced blood TCR repertoires of about five healthy adults to estimate repertoire size and the extent of clonotype sharing between individuals. Libraries were prepared and TCR repertoires were sequenced by different laboratories using diverse techniques, in order to increase sequencing depth and limit assay-specific biases. Per donor, leukapheresis produced somewhere between about 0.85 and 8.9 billion PBMCs. What the authors observed across the whole study: Pairwise subsampling led to the expectation that sequencing depth would affect the degree of clonotype sharing among donors. Naive subsets generally had larger estimated clonotype richness than memory subsets. Only blood was sampled, and tissue TCR repertoires likely differ from those in blood. Rarefaction of sorted-subset datasets indicated incomplete sequencing despite the large sequencing depth. Because the study included a small number of donors, the genetic and exposure-history diversity represented was limited. Higher generation probabilities were observed for clonotypes shared by all four sorted-subset donors than for non-shared clonotypes. Sharing across a handful of donors was observed for approximately 5% of naive CD4, 3.5% of naive CD8, 2.3% of memory CD4, and about 0.4% of memory CD8 clonotypes.

V is reduced by 0 bases and J by 0 bases, leaving a spacing of 6 bases between them. The germline V gene encodes CDR1 MNHNS and CDR2 SASEGT. The CDR3 covers 15 residues, taking in both the cysteine and the phenylalanine. CDR3 DNA only is kept here, 45 bases in frame from base 1. Using the deep immunoSEQ assay, TCR CDR3 regions were amplified from genomic DNA by multiplex PCR. Extracted genomic DNA from each cell subset was spread evenly across all wells of several immunoSEQ 96-well plates, with each plate serving as a replicate. For sorted subsets, approximately 210 ng of genomic DNA, equivalent to 30,000 or so T cell genomes, went into each replicate PCR. The purified libraries were quantified using a Qubit 3.0 fluorometer, sized with a Bioanalyzer 2100, and then quantified again using the KAPA Library Quantification kit. A separate single-read 150-cycle Illumina NextSeq 550 flow cell was used to sequence each immunoSEQ 96-well plate. The study's own analysis went as follows. Because the immunoSEQ output held only junctional sequences and lacked quality scores, the filtering could not match the filtering applied to full-length reads. Sequences were annotated with PyIR, a Python wrapper for IgBLAST v1.9, and V/J genes and CDR3 were assigned using IMGT germline references. Reads were removed for weak V/J assignments (E-value above 1e-6), missing CDR3, stop codons, out-of-frame junctions, or ambiguous translated residues. V3J clonotypes were defined as sequences sharing an identical inferred V gene, J gene, and CDR3 amino acid sequence. Percentage overlap between repertoires was calculated by dividing the number of shared unique clonotypes by the size of the smaller repertoire. Repertoire richness was assessed with RTK rarefaction, the Chao1 estimator, and Recon v2.1 estimates of unobserved clonotypes. Generation probabilities for all TCRbeta clonotypes obtained by the gDNA method from a handful of donors were computed using OLGA. Not all clones reach the TCRdb copy of this immuneACCESS table, which keeps in-frame sequences only. Checked studies attribute under half of the gap to unresolved V genes and leave the rest unexplained. V and J calls and clone size are those listed in that table; D and trimming were worked out from the DNA. This sample lists roughly 1 million clones; around 74% were detected once. The ten largest clones represent 1.4% to 1.5% of the sample.

This clone occurred a few times. Its cognate antigen has yet to be identified. The record has no base qualities; no much larger clone is one base away. Healthy HIV-negative adults with no recently reported acute infections or vaccinations were included as donors. Every donor was a Caucasian adult living in Nashville, Tennessee, USA. CD4+ T cells were enriched by magnetic negative selection; naive cells were then positively selected on CD45RA, and the negative fraction formed the memory subset. Blood was collected by leukapheresis, and PBMCs were isolated by Ficoll-Histopaque density gradient centrifugation and then cryopreserved in liquid nitrogen vapor phase. Analytical flow cytometry was used to check the purity and quantity of every magnetically sorted T cell population. Each sorted fraction had its genomic DNA isolated and then quantified by UV absorbance on a Nanodrop 2000c.

The TCR comes from a man aged 18 to 30 in good health. The sequencing input was memory CD4+ T cells sorted from blood. The sample's cell subset or site label, decoded: CD45RA-negative fraction. The chain is assembled from TRBV6-1 and TRBJ1-5, with the D segment identity uncertain. The DNA sequence is as follows: TGTGCCAGCAGTGAAGCTGTCCGTAGCAATCAGCCCCAGCATTTT. The encoded protein is CASSEAVRSNQPQHF.